Listed below are T cell receptor beta chains from one sample, sequenced in a study of PD-L1 blockade in urothelial cancer. Sequencing used immunoSEQ multiplex PCR; TCRdb keeps in-frame clones, though not all of them. The sample records around 100,000 clones, approximately 85% being singletons. Source: PBMCs, taken around atezolizumab (anti-PD-L1) treatment. The source of these receptors is a man aged 45 to 65 with urothelial cancer. Each CDR3 is given with its conserved first and last residue. The order of the fields is clone size, D gene, V gene, J gene, CDR3 DNA, CDR3 protein. A D gene is named only where the DNA matches it firmly. Clone size is shown for a subset of rows, as once, few, many or a class of expanded clone.

abundance: -
d_gene: TRBD2
v_gene: TRBV6-5
j_gene: TRBJ2-7
CDR3nt: TGTGCCGCATCTAGGACTAGCGGGAGCTACGAGCAGTACTTC
CDR3aa: CAASRTSGSYEQYF

abundance: -
d_gene: TRBD1
v_gene: TRBV29-1
j_gene: TRBJ2-7
CDR3nt: TGCAGCGTCGGAGACAGGGCCCTCTACGAGCAGTACTTC
CDR3aa: CSVGDRALYEQYF

abundance: -
d_gene: -
v_gene: TRBV5-1
j_gene: TRBJ2-2
CDR3nt: TGCGCCAGCAGCTTATCGTTCACATTTAACACCGGGGAGCTGTTTTTT
CDR3aa: CASSLSFTFNTGELFF

abundance: -
d_gene: TRBD2
v_gene: TRBV10-3
j_gene: TRBJ2-7
CDR3nt: TGTGCCATCAGCTCGGGACTAGCGGGAGGGGGGGAGCAGTACTTC
CDR3aa: CAISSGLAGGGEQYF

abundance: -
d_gene: -
v_gene: TRBV28
j_gene: TRBJ1-3
CDR3nt: TGTGCCAGCAGTTTTTCCGGGGGGCGAGGGGGAAACACCATATATTTT
CDR3aa: CASSFSGGRGGNTIYF

abundance: -
d_gene: TRBD1
v_gene: TRBV5-1
j_gene: TRBJ1-1
CDR3nt: TGCGCCAGCAGCTTGGAGGGGACAGGGGGCCTTGAAGCTTTCTTT
CDR3aa: CASSLEGTGGLEAFF

abundance: -
d_gene: TRBD2
v_gene: TRBV4-2
j_gene: TRBJ2-3
CDR3nt: TGTGCCAGCAGCCGGGGGACTAGCGGGGCTAGCACAGATACGCAGTATTTT
CDR3aa: CASSRGTSGASTDTQYF

abundance: -
d_gene: -
v_gene: TRBV6-6
j_gene: TRBJ1-5
CDR3nt: TGTGCCAGCAGTTACTCGAGAGGTCAGCCCCAGCATTTT
CDR3aa: CASSYSRGQPQHF

abundance: -
d_gene: -
v_gene: TRBV6-5
j_gene: TRBJ2-3
CDR3nt: TGTGCCAGCCGTGCTGGCGGGATAGTCACAGATACGCAGTATTTT
CDR3aa: CASRAGGIVTDTQYF

abundance: -
d_gene: TRBD2
v_gene: TRBV15
j_gene: TRBJ2-7
CDR3nt: TGTGCCACCAGCAGAAAGCTAGCGGGGCGTATGGCCGCCGAGCAGTACTTC
CDR3aa: CATSRKLAGRMAAEQYF

abundance: once
d_gene: TRBD1
v_gene: TRBV28
j_gene: TRBJ2-2
CDR3nt: TGTGCCAGCAGTTACGGGACAGGGGGGAGCACCGGGGAGCTGTTTTTT
CDR3aa: CASSYGTGGSTGELFF

abundance: -
d_gene: -
v_gene: TRBV9
j_gene: TRBJ2-3
CDR3nt: TGTGCCAGCAGCGTAGAGGCTAGCGCCCACATAGATACGCAGTATTTT
CDR3aa: CASSVEASAHIDTQYF

abundance: -
d_gene: TRBD1
v_gene: TRBV10-3
j_gene: TRBJ1-2
CDR3nt: TGTGCCATCAGGAGGGACAGGGTAGATAGAGGCTATGGCTACACCTTC
CDR3aa: CAIRRDRVDRGYGYTF

abundance: -
d_gene: -
v_gene: TRBV9
j_gene: TRBJ2-1
CDR3nt: TGTGCCAGCAGCCCCGGACTTTCCTACAATGAGCAGTTCTTC
CDR3aa: CASSPGLSYNEQFF

abundance: once
d_gene: TRBD1
v_gene: TRBV28
j_gene: TRBJ1-6
CDR3nt: TGTGCCAGCAGATACCGGGACAGTCAACGAATTTCACCCCTCCACTTT
CDR3aa: CASRYRDSQRISPLHF

abundance: -
d_gene: -
v_gene: TRBV27
j_gene: TRBJ2-1
CDR3nt: TGTGCCACCTCTTTAAGCCGATACAATGAGCAGTTCTTC
CDR3aa: CATSLSRYNEQFF

abundance: -
d_gene: -
v_gene: TRBV9
j_gene: TRBJ2-1
CDR3nt: TGTGCCAGCAACCACCGGGACACCACTGGGGATGAGCAGTTCTTC
CDR3aa: CASNHRDTTGDEQFF

abundance: -
d_gene: TRBD1
v_gene: TRBV28
j_gene: TRBJ1-2
CDR3nt: TGTGCCAGCAGTCCACAGGGGATAAACTATGGCTACACCTTC
CDR3aa: CASSPQGINYGYTF

abundance: few
d_gene: TRBD2
v_gene: TRBV7-2
j_gene: TRBJ2-7
CDR3nt: TGTGCCAGCAGCTGGACTAGCGGGAGGAGCGAGCAGTACTTC
CDR3aa: CASSWTSGRSEQYF

abundance: once
d_gene: TRBD1
v_gene: TRBV19
j_gene: TRBJ1-1
CDR3nt: TGTGCCAGTACCCCGACAGGGGGGACTGAAGCTTTCTTT
CDR3aa: CASTPTGGTEAFF

abundance: -
d_gene: -
v_gene: TRBV10-2
j_gene: TRBJ1-5
CDR3nt: TGCGCCAGCAGTGGAGAGGTCACAGGCCCCAATCAGCCCCAGCATTTT
CDR3aa: CASSGEVTGPNQPQHF

abundance: -
d_gene: -
v_gene: TRBV27
j_gene: TRBJ2-7
CDR3nt: TGTGCCAGCAGTTTGACATGGGACAAATCCTACGAGCAGTACTTC
CDR3aa: CASSLTWDKSYEQYF

abundance: -
d_gene: -
v_gene: TRBV6-1
j_gene: TRBJ2-2
CDR3nt: TGTGCCAGCAGTGAGCGAGGACAGAGGACCGGGGAGCTGTTTTTT
CDR3aa: CASSERGQRTGELFF

abundance: -
d_gene: TRBD1
v_gene: TRBV5-1
j_gene: TRBJ2-7
CDR3nt: TGCGCCAGCAGCCTGGGACAGGGGTCCGAGCAGTACTTC
CDR3aa: CASSLGQGSEQYF

abundance: -
d_gene: -
v_gene: TRBV7-9
j_gene: TRBJ2-5
CDR3nt: TGTGCCAGCAGCCCGGGACTGTCAGAGACCCAGTACTTC
CDR3aa: CASSPGLSETQYF

abundance: -
d_gene: TRBD1
v_gene: TRBV2
j_gene: TRBJ2-2
CDR3nt: TGTGCCAGCAGTGACCCCGGGACAGGGGTTACCGGGGAGCTGTTTTTT
CDR3aa: CASSDPGTGVTGELFF

abundance: -
d_gene: TRBD2
v_gene: TRBV19
j_gene: TRBJ2-1
CDR3nt: TGTGCCAGTAGCCCAACTAGCGGGAGCTACAATGAGCAGTTCTTC
CDR3aa: CASSPTSGSYNEQFF

abundance: -
d_gene: -
v_gene: TRBV30
j_gene: TRBJ1-4
CDR3nt: TGTGCCTGGAGTGTAGATTCGTCGAGGGAAAAACTGTTTTTT
CDR3aa: CAWSVDSSREKLFF

abundance: -
d_gene: -
v_gene: TRBV28
j_gene: TRBJ1-4
CDR3nt: TGTGCCAGCAGAACGGAGCGGAATTTTGCAACTAATGAAAAACTGTTTTTT
CDR3aa: CASRTERNFATNEKLFF

abundance: -
d_gene: TRBD2
v_gene: TRBV28
j_gene: TRBJ2-2
CDR3nt: TGTGCCAGCAACGGAGCGGGAGGGTCCGGGGAGCTGTTTTTT
CDR3aa: CASNGAGGSGELFF

abundance: -
d_gene: TRBD1
v_gene: TRBV28
j_gene: TRBJ1-5
CDR3nt: TGTGCCAGCAGCGACCGGGACAGGGTCCTCAATCAGCCCCAGCATTTT
CDR3aa: CASSDRDRVLNQPQHF

abundance: once
d_gene: TRBD1
v_gene: TRBV5-4
j_gene: TRBJ1-1
CDR3nt: TGTGCCAGCAGCCTAGACGGGACAGGAGTCATGAACACTGAAGCTTTCTTT
CDR3aa: CASSLDGTGVMNTEAFF

abundance: -
d_gene: TRBD1
v_gene: TRBV7-3
j_gene: TRBJ1-1
CDR3nt: TGTGCCAGCAGCTTGGACAGGGGGCCGGTCACTGAAGCTTTCTTT
CDR3aa: CASSLDRGPVTEAFF

abundance: -
d_gene: -
v_gene: TRBV15
j_gene: TRBJ2-2
CDR3nt: TGTGCCACCAGCAGAGACGGCGGCGGGGAGCTGTTTTTT
CDR3aa: CATSRDGGGELFF

abundance: once
d_gene: -
v_gene: TRBV5-5
j_gene: TRBJ1-5
CDR3nt: TGTGCCAGCAGCTTGGCGGGGTCCAGGAGTAGCAATCAGCCCCAGCATTTT
CDR3aa: CASSLAGSRSSNQPQHF

abundance: -
d_gene: -
v_gene: TRBV19
j_gene: TRBJ2-2
CDR3nt: TGTGCCAGTAGTGTCAGGGGCGGGGAGCTGTTTTTT
CDR3aa: CASSVRGGELFF

abundance: -
d_gene: TRBD2
v_gene: TRBV19
j_gene: TRBJ2-7
CDR3nt: TGTGCCAGTAGTATGAGCGGGAGCACCTACGAGCAGTACTTC
CDR3aa: CASSMSGSTYEQYF

abundance: -
d_gene: TRBD1
v_gene: TRBV27
j_gene: TRBJ1-2
CDR3nt: TGTGCCAGCAGTTTCTGGACAGGTTCAGCTAACTATGGCTACACCTTC
CDR3aa: CASSFWTGSANYGYTF

abundance: -
d_gene: -
v_gene: TRBV5-6
j_gene: TRBJ2-2
CDR3nt: TGTGCCAGCAGCTTGGAAGCGCCCGGGGAGCTGTTTTTT
CDR3aa: CASSLEAPGELFF

abundance: -
d_gene: -
v_gene: TRBV30
j_gene: TRBJ1-5
CDR3nt: TGTGCCTGGAGTGACGGGAATAGCAATCAGCCCCAGCATTTT
CDR3aa: CAWSDGNSNQPQHF

abundance: -
d_gene: TRBD1
v_gene: TRBV28
j_gene: TRBJ1-5
CDR3nt: TGTGCCAGCAGTTCCCCGGGACAGGGACATCAGCCCCAGCATTTT
CDR3aa: CASSSPGQGHQPQHF

abundance: -
d_gene: -
v_gene: TRBV2
j_gene: TRBJ2-5
CDR3nt: TGTGCCAGCGCGAGGACTGGAAAAGAGACCCAGTACTTC
CDR3aa: CASARTGKETQYF

abundance: -
d_gene: -
v_gene: TRBV9
j_gene: TRBJ1-2
CDR3nt: TGTGCCAGCAGCGAACAGGTAGCGGGCTATGGCTACACCTTC
CDR3aa: CASSEQVAGYGYTF

abundance: once
d_gene: TRBD2
v_gene: TRBV13
j_gene: TRBJ2-5
CDR3nt: TGTGCCAGCAGCCCCAATCTAGCGGAAGGGCAAGAGACCCAGTACTTC
CDR3aa: CASSPNLAEGQETQYF

abundance: few
d_gene: TRBD1
v_gene: TRBV23-1
j_gene: TRBJ1-1
CDR3nt: TGCGCCAGCAGTCCCGGACAGGGTAGGGAAGCTTTCTTT
CDR3aa: CASSPGQGREAFF

abundance: -
d_gene: -
v_gene: TRBV5-4
j_gene: TRBJ2-2
CDR3nt: TGTGCCAGCAGCTTGGTGGGGGCGGACACCGGGGAGCTGTTTTTT
CDR3aa: CASSLVGADTGELFF

abundance: -
d_gene: TRBD2
v_gene: TRBV19
j_gene: TRBJ2-1
CDR3nt: TGTGCCAGTAGTGTGGGACTAGCGGAGTCCAATGAGCAGTTCTTC
CDR3aa: CASSVGLAESNEQFF

abundance: -
d_gene: -
v_gene: TRBV19
j_gene: TRBJ1-5
CDR3nt: TGTGCCAGTAGTATTCCCGGGAACCAGCCCCAGCATTTT
CDR3aa: CASSIPGNQPQHF

abundance: -
d_gene: TRBD1
v_gene: TRBV27
j_gene: TRBJ2-7
CDR3nt: TGTGCCAGCAGTTTAGATCTAGGGGGCTATCGCGAGCAGTACTTC
CDR3aa: CASSLDLGGYREQYF

abundance: -
d_gene: TRBD2
v_gene: TRBV19
j_gene: TRBJ2-4
CDR3nt: TGTGCCAGTAGTCCGGGACTAGCGGATTTAGCCAAAAACATTCAGTACTTC
CDR3aa: CASSPGLADLAKNIQYF

abundance: -
d_gene: -
v_gene: TRBV27
j_gene: TRBJ2-1
CDR3nt: TGTGCCAGCAGTTTTGAGCGGGCAAGCCCCATTGAGCAGTTCTTC
CDR3aa: CASSFERASPIEQFF

abundance: -
d_gene: TRBD2
v_gene: TRBV6-1
j_gene: TRBJ2-7
CDR3nt: TGTGCCAGTACGCCGGGACTAGCGAACTACGAGCAGTACTTC
CDR3aa: CASTPGLANYEQYF